Listed below are T cell receptor beta chains from one sample, sequenced in a study of cytomegalovirus exposure and HLA in healthy donors. The protocol was immunoSEQ multiplex PCR, while the TCRdb copy is restricted to in-frame clones and leaves out a portion. This sample carries approximately 88,000 clones, over 75% of them seen once, and the ten largest clones take around 7.3%. Sequenced: PBMCs. The source of these receptors is a man aged 50 to 59 in good health and CMV-seropositive. The CDR3 runs from the conserved cysteine through the conserved F or W. D genes are given only for firm matches. Only some rows state a clone size, as once, few, many or a class for expanded clones.

CDR3nt	CDR3aa	v_gene	j_gene	d_gene	abundance
TGTGCCAGCAGTCCCCACCCCGGGACAGGGGGCCGAGAGACCCAGTACTTC	CASSPHPGTGGRETQYF	TRBV28	TRBJ2-5	TRBD1	-
TGTGCCAGCAGCGTAGTGGGCGGGACTTTTAACACCGGGGAGCTGTTTTTT	CASSVVGGTFNTGELFF	TRBV9	TRBJ2-2	-	-
TGTGCCAGCAGTGTTGAGAGCTCCTACGAGCAGTACTTC	CASSVESSYEQYF	TRBV6-1	TRBJ2-7	-	once
TGTGCCATCAGTGAGTCGGGGGGGTCCACCGGGGAGCTGTTTTTT	CAISESGGSTGELFF	TRBV10-3	TRBJ2-2	TRBD2	once
TGCGCCAGCAGCTTGCGGGACAGGACTGAAGAGACCCAGTACTTC	CASSLRDRTEETQYF	TRBV5-1	TRBJ2-5	TRBD1	-
TGTGCCAGCAGCTTGCAGGGGGCCAAGACCCAGTACTTC	CASSLQGAKTQYF	TRBV7-3	TRBJ2-5	TRBD1	-
TGTGCCAGCAGCTTAGGGACAGGGTGGGGTGAGCAGTTCTTC	CASSLGTGWGEQFF	TRBV7-9	TRBJ2-1	TRBD1	-
TGTGCCACAGAGAACACTGAAGCTTTCTTT	CATENTEAFF	TRBV2	TRBJ1-1	-	-
TGTGCCAGCACCGCTGGAGGCCAGCCCCAGAATTTT	CASTAGGQPQNF	TRBV19	TRBJ1-5	-	few
TGTGCCAGTAGCACCGGGGGGGCGAGGACCGGGGAGCTGTTTTTT	CASSTGGARTGELFF	TRBV19	TRBJ2-2	TRBD2	-
TGTGCCAGCAGCTTTGATTCGACAATCTATGGCTACACCTTC	CASSFDSTIYGYTF	TRBV7-8	TRBJ1-2	-	-
TGTGCCACCCGGGACAGTATCGACAATGAGCAGTTCTTC	CATRDSIDNEQFF	TRBV28	TRBJ2-1	TRBD1	-
TGTGCCAGCAGTTCCGGACAGAGCACTGAAGCTTTCTTT	CASSSGQSTEAFF	TRBV28	TRBJ1-1	-	-
TGCGCCAGCAGCCAAGATTGGCAGGACTACGAGCAGTACTTC	CASSQDWQDYEQYF	TRBV4-3	TRBJ2-7	-	few
TGTGCCAGCTCACCTACTAGCAGGGGGGCCTGGGAGCAGTACTTC	CASSPTSRGAWEQYF	TRBV18	TRBJ2-7	-	-